This T cell receptor (beta chain) was recorded in a study of T cell changes during pregnancy in multiple sclerosis. Only one count was recorded for this clone. Using immunoSEQ multiplex PCR, the repertoire was profiled, and TCRdb retains in-frame clones only, with some absent. Here the sample spans 72,000 or so clones, 90% to 95% being singletons. Trimming pared 4 bases from V and 6 bases from J, leaving 14 bases between. Looked up from germline, CDR1 is SGHNT and CDR2 is YYREEE (reference sequence). This CDR3 has 15 amino acids. This specimen consisted of peripheral blood, obtained in the second trimester of pregnancy. This clonotype originated in a female donor with multiple sclerosis, enrolled in a pregnancy study. The genes are TRBV5-4 and TRBJ1-6, with D possibly being TRBD1 (6 bases). The CDR3 nucleotides read TGTGCCAGCAGCGCCGTCCAGGGGTCTAATTCACCCCTCCACTTT. Its protein is CASSAVQGSNSPLHF.